The 25 T cell receptor beta chains given below trace back to one sample, sequenced in a study of blood T cell repertoires in COVID-19. Only in-frame clones appear in the TCRdb table, and some are missing; sequencing was by immunoSEQ multiplex PCR. The sample holds 250,000 to 300,000 clones, 90% to 95% seen once. The sample consisted of peripheral blood. All receptors derive from a woman between 25 and 40 years old with COVID-19, enrolled during active disease.

The rearrangement uses TRBV30 and TRBJ1-1, with 7 bases matching TRBD1. Germline V gene lookup returns CDR1 GTSNPN and CDR2 SVGIG (reference sequence). This CDR3 comprises 11 residues. With V trimmed by 3 bases and J by 8 bases, 3 bases remained unmatched. In DNA, the CDR3 is TGTGCCTGGAGCATACAGGGGGAAGCTTTCTTT. This translates into CAWSIQGEAFF.

CDR3 in amino acids: CASRWTGGDQPQHF. DNA of the CDR3: TGTGCCAGTAGATGGACAGGGGGCGATCAGCCCCAGCATTTT. This chain connects TRBV19 to TRBJ1-5, with 11 bases fitting TRBD1. J gave up 5 bases and V 6 bases, and 3 bases lay outside the gene matches. The CDR3 consists of 14 residues. Germline V lookup: CDR1 LNHDA, CDR2 SQIVND (reference sequence).

This clone was detected only once. This rearrangement joins TRBV28 to TRBJ1-1; D not resolved. Germline V CDR1 and CDR2: MDHEN, SYDVKM. Trimming stripped 7 bases from V and 6 bases from J, with 21 bases between. The CDR3 contains 15 residues. The CDR3 reads CASTEVSGREPEAFF. DNA for the CDR3: TGTGCCAGCACCGAGGTCAGCGGGAGGGAACCTGAAGCTTTCTTT.

The chain links TRBV6-5 to TRBJ1-2; 7 bases fit TRBD1. In germline, CDR1 is MNHEY, CDR2 SVGAGI. V gave up 0 bases and J gave up 2 bases; unmatched junction bases: 0. This CDR3 spans 14 amino acids. CDR3 in DNA: TGTGCCAGCAGTTACTCGGACAGGAACTATGGCTACACCTTC. Protein: CASSYSDRNYGYTF.

V gene TRBV15 combines with J gene TRBJ2-5, with 7 bases matching TRBD1. Germline CDR1 and CDR2: LNHNV and YYDKDF (reference sequence). The CDR3 covers 14 residues. V trimming: 6 bases; J trimming: 2 bases; junction bases outside the gene matches: 6. CDR3 protein: CATSPPGQQETQYF. The CDR3 DNA is TGTGCCACCAGTCCCCCGGGACAGCAAGAGACCCAGTACTTC.

The chain combines TRBV7-9 with TRBJ1-1; perhaps TRBD1 as D (6 bases). Trimming shortened V by 3 bases and J by 5 bases, and 13 bases separated the two germline ends. Germline V gene data show CDR1 as SEHNR and CDR2 as FQNEAQ (reference sequence). The CDR3 has 14 amino acids. The CDR3 sequence: CASSFAGASTEAFF. In DNA form, the CDR3 reads TGTGCCAGCAGCTTTGCGGGGGCGAGTACTGAAGCTTTCTTT.

The rearrangement joins TRBV30 to TRBJ1-5; 7 bases match TRBD1. V gave up 2 bases and J gave up 4 bases; unmatched junction bases: 2. Germline CDR1 and CDR2: GTSNPN and SVGIG (reference sequence). The CDR3 consists of 13 residues. The CDR3 DNA follows: TGTGCCTGGAGTACGACAGGGAATCAGCCCCAGCATTTT. Residues: CAWSTTGNQPQHF.

The V call is TRBV6-5, the J call TRBJ2-7; 7 bases line up with TRBD1. Germline CDR1 is MNHEY and CDR2 is SVGAGI. Losses at the gene ends were 6 bases for V and 2 bases for J; bases not matched to a gene: 10. The CDR3 runs to 15 residues. CDR3 DNA: TGTGCCAGCAGAACCCTAACAGGGGCCCCCTACGAGCAGTACTTC. Translating gives CASRTLTGAPYEQYF.

The rearrangement links TRBV5-1 to TRBJ1-3; D is unresolved. Trimming removed 3 bases from V and 3 bases from J, with 7 bases in between. Germline V gene sequence: CDR1 SGHRS, CDR2 YFSETQ. The CDR3 totals 13 residues. The CDR3 region has the DNA TGCGCCAGCAGCTCCCCGAGTGGAAACACCATATATTTT. Amino acid sequence: CASSSPSGNTIYF.

The chain links TRBV29-1 to TRBJ2-7; 8 nucleotides align to TRBD1. V was clipped by 5 bases and J by 1 base; unmatched bases: 7. Germline V gene lookup returns CDR1 SQVTM and CDR2 ANQGSEA. The CDR3 spans 14 residues. The CDR3 coding sequence is TGCAGCGTTACCGTAACAGGGGGATCCTACGAGCAGTACTTC. Amino acid sequence: CSVTVTGGSYEQYF.

This chain uses TRBV19 with TRBJ1-5, with 7 bases lining up with TRBD1. The V segment lost 2 bases and the J segment 7 bases; nucleotides outside the gene matches: 8. CDR3 size: 15 residues. Germline CDR1 reads LNHDA; CDR2 reads SQIVND (reference sequence). CDR3 sequence reads: CASSIYRTGGQPQHF. Written as DNA, the CDR3 is TGTGCCAGTAGTATATATCGGACAGGCGGGCAGCCCCAGCATTTT.

This clone appeared a few times. This chain connects TRBV3-1 (or the pseudogene TRBV3-2) to TRBJ1-1, with D tentatively TRBD1 (6 bases). The CDR3 length is 17 residues. CDR1 and CDR2 from the germline V gene are LGHDT and YNNKEL (reference sequence). V was cut by 1 base and J by 0 bases, with 15 bases left in between. The CDR3 protein is CASSQGAGALMNTEAFF. The CDR3 region has the DNA TGTGCCAGCAGCCAAGGGGCGGGGGCCTTAATGAACACTGAAGCTTTCTTT.

This clone has just a few counts. The J gene is TRBJ2-6, the V gene TRBV7-9; D ambiguous. The V end lost 5 bases, the J end lost 0 bases, and 14 bases lay between the germline ends. Germline loops: CDR1 SEHNR, CDR2 FQNEAQ (reference sequence). This CDR3 is 17 amino acids long. The DNA for the CDR3 is TGTGCCAGCAGCCCCGGCGGCAGCTACTCTGGGGCCAACGTCCTGACTTTC. This gives the protein CASSPGGSYSGANVLTF.

The genes are TRBV6-5 and TRBJ2-7, with 8 positions matching TRBD1. J gave up 0 bases and V 1 base, and 2 bases lay outside the gene matches. The CDR3 length is 15 residues. The germline gives CDR1 MNHEY, CDR2 SVGAGI. CDR3 bases: TGTGCCAGCAGTTACTTACAGGGGGACTCCTACGAGCAGTACTTC. Translation: CASSYLQGDSYEQYF.

The CDR3 reads CASSQAAGGNYGYTF. As DNA, the CDR3 is TGCGCCAGCAGCCAAGCGGCAGGGGGTAACTATGGCTACACCTTC. The chain joins TRBV4-1 to TRBJ1-2; 7 nucleotides agree with TRBD1. Losses at the gene ends were 1 base for V and 1 base for J; bases not matched to a gene: 3. This CDR3 region has 15 residues. Germline CDR1 is MGHRA and CDR2 is YSYEKL.

As regards this clone: This sample also contains other DNA sequences that code for the same CDR3. CDR3 sequence reads: CSVESGPVNTEAFF. The CDR3 DNA is TGCAGCGTTGAATCGGGTCCGGTGAACACTGAAGCTTTCTTT. V gene TRBV29-1 combines with J gene TRBJ1-1, with D unresolved. The CDR3 covers 14 residues. V gave up 2 bases and J gave up 0 bases, with 10 bases separating them. The germline V gene encodes CDR1 SQVTM and CDR2 ANQGSEA.

This clone was recorded only once. The rearrangement links TRBV4-1 to TRBJ1-1; possibly TRBD1 for D (5 bases). CDR1 is MGHRA and CDR2 is YSYEKL in the germline V gene. Trimming left V 0 bases short and J 8 bases short, with 25 bases between. The CDR3 contains 18 residues. The CDR3 sequence is CASSQEFEGLAFGGEAFF. CDR3 nucleotide sequence: TGCGCCAGCAGCCAAGAATTTGAGGGGTTAGCCTTTGGGGGGGAAGCTTTCTTT.

This chain connects TRBV30 to TRBJ1-2, with D possibly TRBD1 on 6 matching bases. V gave up 3 bases and J gave up 8 bases, with 16 bases separating them. Germline lookup yields CDR1 GTSNPN and CDR2 SVGIG (reference sequence). The CDR3 extends over 13 amino acids. The chain's CDR3 is CAWSPGQKKGYTF. The CDR3 DNA reads TGTGCCTGGAGCCCGGGACAAAAGAAGGGCTACACCTTC. Complete variable domain (other parts from reference TRBV30 and TRBJ1-2): SQTIHQWPATLVQPVGSPLSLECTVEGTSNPNLYWYRQAAGRGLQLLFYSVGIGQISSEVPQNLSASRPQDRQFILSSKKLLLSDSGFYLCAWSPGQKKGYTFGSGTRLTVV.

The rearrangement joins TRBV3-1 (or the pseudogene TRBV3-2) to TRBJ1-6, with 10 positions matching TRBD1. The CDR3 sequence is 15 residues long. Germline V gene data show CDR1 as LGHDT and CDR2 as YNNKEL (reference sequence). V lost 5 bases, J lost 6 bases, and 4 bases stayed unmatched. The CDR3 sequence is CASSARQGANSPLHF. The CDR3 bases are TGTGCCAGCAGCGCCCGACAGGGGGCTAATTCACCCCTCCACTTT.

The chain links TRBV27 to TRBJ1-2; tentative D call: TRBD1 (6 bases). Germline values: CDR1 MNHEY, CDR2 SMNVEV (reference sequence). V lost 6 bases, J lost 4 bases, and 15 bases lay in between. The CDR3 extends over 14 amino acids. The CDR3 sequence: CASSIRGALYGYTF. The CDR3 region has the DNA TGTGCCAGCAGCATACGGGGGGCCCTCTATGGCTACACCTTC.

This rearrangement joins TRBV13 to TRBJ2-7; 8 positions agree with TRBD2. The germline V gene encodes CDR1 PRHDT and CDR2 FYEKMQ (reference sequence). Trimming at V came to 5 bases and at J to 1 base, leaving 7 bases not matched to a gene. This CDR3 contains 15 residues. The CDR3 nucleotides are TGTGCCAGCAGCCTCCTAGCGGGCACTTCCTACGAGCAGTACTTC. It specifies CASSLLAGTSYEQYF.

V usage is TRBV15 and J usage is TRBJ2-1; 13 positions match TRBD2. Losses at the gene ends were 1 base for V and 7 bases for J; bases not matched to a gene: 10. CDR1 is LNHNV, CDR2 YYDKDF, per germline (reference sequence). This CDR3 region has 18 residues. The CDR3 DNA follows: TGTGCCACCAGCAGAGTTCCACGGACTAGCGGGAGTTTTAATGAGCAGTTCTTC. Translation gives CATSRVPRTSGSFNEQFF.

The rearrangement links TRBV5-1 to TRBJ2-6; tentative D call: TRBD2 (5 bases). CDR1 is SGHRS, CDR2 YFSETQ, per germline. Trimming took off 0 bases at V and 4 bases at J, with 14 bases between the two ends. This CDR3 spans 17 amino acids. The CDR3 nucleotides are TGCGCCAGCAGCTTGGGGGCAGGACTCACGGGGGCCAACGTCCTGACTTTC. Protein product: CASSLGAGLTGANVLTF.

The rearrangement links TRBV5-6 to TRBJ2-3; no definite D call. Germline CDR1 and CDR2: SGHDT and YYEEEE. Trimming took off 3 bases at V and 0 bases at J, with 5 bases between the two ends. The CDR3 contains 13 residues. This CDR3 is CASSSGSTDTQYF. The CDR3 nucleotides are TGTGCCAGCAGCTCCGGGAGCACAGATACGCAGTATTTT.

The V gene is TRBV7-9, the J gene TRBJ2-7; TRBD2 matches at 10 bases. CDR1 and CDR2 (germline): SEHNR, FQNEAQ (reference sequence). The CDR3 has 16 residues. V gave up 0 bases and J gave up 6 bases; unmatched junction bases: 8. CDR3: CASSLAAAGGVVEQYF. The DNA of the CDR3 is TGTGCCAGCAGCTTAGCTGCAGCGGGAGGGGTGGTCGAGCAGTACTTC.